A single sample is the source of the 28 T cell receptor beta chains below, sequenced in a study of neoadjuvant anti-PD-1 for oral cavity cancer. Here immunoSEQ multiplex PCR was the method, and the copy in TCRdb shows in-frame clones only, minus some. Of some 13,000 clones in the sample, around three fifths were seen once. Specimen: tumor tissue, collected before nivolumab (anti-PD-1) treatment. These receptors all stem from a person aged 35-80 years with oral cavity squamous cell carcinoma. The donor label of this sample is uncertain.

The chain links TRBV15 to TRBJ2-2; 8 bases fit TRBD1. The CDR3 length is 17 residues. V lost 1 base to trimming and J lost 6 bases; unmatched junction nucleotides: 10. Germline V gives CDR1 LNHNV, CDR2 YYDKDF (reference sequence). The CDR3 loop is CATSRGGTGAVSGELFF. The DNA for the CDR3 is TGTGCCACCAGCAGAGGGGGGACAGGTGCGGTCTCCGGGGAGCTGTTTTTT. The full variable domain, rest sourced from reference TRBV15 and TRBJ2-2, is DAMVIQNPRYQVTQFGKPVTLSCSQTLNHNVMYWYQQKSSQAPKLLFHYYDKDFNNEADTPDNFQSRRPNTSFCFLDIRSPGLGDTAMYLCATSRGGTGAVSGELFFGEGSRLTVL.

This clone was seen a single time. The V and J genes are TRBV5-1 and TRBJ2-2, with D maybe TRBD1 (5 bases). Germline V gene sequence: CDR1 SGHRS, CDR2 YFSETQ. V lost 1 base to trimming and J lost 6 bases, with 13 bases between them. The CDR3 covers 15 residues. CDR3 in amino acids: CASSLLQGSAGELFF. The DNA of the CDR3 is TGCGCCAGCAGCTTGCTCCAGGGTAGTGCCGGGGAGCTGTTTTTT.

The rearrangement uses TRBV4-2 and TRBJ2-7; a possible D gene is TRBD2 (5 bases). CDR3 length equals 15 residues. Germline CDR1 and CDR2: LGHNA and YNFKEQ. Trimming left V 3 bases short and J 0 bases short, with 12 bases between. The CDR3 spells CASSQTTGSSYEQYF. DNA of the CDR3: TGTGCCAGCAGCCAGACGACGGGAAGCTCCTACGAGCAGTACTTC.

The rearrangement links TRBV28 to TRBJ1-5, with 7 bases lining up with TRBD1. CDR1 and CDR2 from the germline V gene are MDHEN and SYDVKM. The junction had 14 bases not matched to a gene; V was cut back by 2 bases and J by 1 base. This CDR3 is 19 amino acids long. In DNA form, the CDR3 reads TGTGCCAGCAGTTTACCAGCAGGGGGGGGGTATATCAGCAATCAGCCCCAGCATTTT. Translation gives CASSLPAGGGYISNQPQHF.

This chain uses TRBV4-1 with TRBJ1-2; 7 bases are a match to TRBD1. The germline V gene encodes CDR1 MGHRA and CDR2 YSYEKL. The V and J ends lost 0 bases and 8 bases, in that order; junction bases with no gene match: 6. The CDR3 loop spans 14 amino acids. CDR3: CASSQDRTGRGYTF. The CDR3 DNA reads TGCGCCAGCAGCCAAGATAGGACAGGTCGGGGCTACACCTTC.

This clone was counted a single time. The chain's CDR3 is CASSLVASVSEQFF. CDR3 sequence (DNA): TGCGCCAGCAGCTTGGTGGCTAGTGTGAGTGAGCAGTTCTTC. The rearrangement uses TRBV5-1 and TRBJ2-1; D is unclear. The ends were cut back, 0 bases at V and 9 bases at J, with 13 bases in the middle. This CDR3 spans 14 amino acids. Germline CDR1 SGHRS, CDR2 YFSETQ.

This clone has more than one count but fewer than ten. The rearrangement joins TRBV27 to TRBJ2-7; TRBD1 agrees at 10 bases. Trimming cost V 5 bases and J 4 bases; bases outside gene matches: 2. The CDR3 consists of 13 residues. Per the germline V gene, CDR1 is MNHEY and CDR2 is SMNVEV (reference sequence). Here the CDR3 reads CASSRQGAYEQYF. CDR3 coding DNA: TGTGCCAGCAGTAGACAGGGGGCGTACGAGCAGTACTTC.

The genes are TRBV6-6 and TRBJ2-5, with a possible D match to TRBD2 (5 bases). Between the trimmed V and J ends, which lost 6 bases and 5 bases, there was a span of 16 bases. The CDR3 has 14 residues. In germline, CDR1 is MNHNY, CDR2 SVGAGI (reference sequence). The CDR3 DNA reads as TGTGCCAGCAGCCCGCCGGGGAGCGCTGAGACCCAGTACTTC. Its translation: CASSPPGSAETQYF.

The V call is TRBV5-6, the J call TRBJ2-5; unclear D gene. V was cut by 1 base and J by 5 bases, with 9 bases left in between. The CDR3 is made up of 13 amino acids. CDR1 and CDR2 from the germline V gene are SGHDT and YYEEEE. The CDR3 coding sequence is TGTGCCAGCAGCTTGCAGGTTATGGAGACCCAGTACTTC. Its protein product is CASSLQVMETQYF.

The chain carries TRBV25-1 and TRBJ2-2, with 7 bases that match TRBD2. Germline values: CDR1 MGHDK, CDR2 SYGVNS. CDR3 size: 14 residues. The V segment lost 8 bases and the J segment 7 bases; nucleotides outside the gene matches: 10. The CDR3 spells CASGMGGWNGELFF. For the CDR3, the DNA is TGTGCCAGCGGTATGGGGGGGTGGAACGGGGAGCTGTTTTTT.

This clone came up a few times. The gene calls are TRBV7-3 and TRBJ1-5; 7 positions agree with TRBD1. The CDR3 runs 16 residues. J lost 1 base, V lost 5 bases, and 8 bases had no gene match. The germline V gene has CDR1 SGHTA and CDR2 FQGTGA. The CDR3 DNA sequence: TGTGCCAGCAGCCACCTGACAGGGCGAAGCAATCAGCCCCAGCATTTT. This encodes CASSHLTGRSNQPQHF.

The chain recombines TRBV27 with TRBJ1-2; no clear D gene. The CDR3 has 13 amino acids. Per germline, CDR1 MNHEY and CDR2 SMNVEV (reference sequence). The ends were cut back, 6 bases at V and 3 bases at J, with 11 bases in the middle. The CDR3 loop reads CASRGDEDYGYTF. CDR3 nucleotide sequence: TGTGCCAGCAGGGGTGATGAGGACTATGGCTACACCTTC.

The chain employs TRBV29-1 and TRBJ2-2; 13 bases agree with TRBD2. CDR3 length: 14 amino acids. Germline V gives CDR1 SQVTM, CDR2 ANQGSEA. V lost 7 bases to trimming and J lost 6 bases; unmatched junction nucleotides: 5. The CDR3 coding sequence is TGCAGCGCAAGGACTAGCGGGAGCTCCGGGGAGCTGTTTTTT. This codes for CSARTSGSSGELFF.

Only one count was recorded for this clone. J is TRBJ1-4 and V is TRBV30, with TRBD1 matching over 8 bases. Germline lookup yields CDR1 GTSNPN and CDR2 SVGIG (reference sequence). The V and J ends lost 5 bases and 8 bases, in that order; junction bases with no gene match: 4. The CDR3 covers 12 residues. The CDR3 DNA follows: TGTGCCTGGGGACAGGGTGGGGAAAAACTGTTTTTT. Its protein is CAWGQGGEKLFF. The full variable domain, its missing parts supplied by reference TRBV30 and TRBJ1-4, is SQTIHQWPATLVQPVGSPLSLECTVEGTSNPNLYWYRQAAGRGLQLLFYSVGIGQISSEVPQNLSASRPQDRQFILSSKKLLLSDSGFYLCAWGQGGEKLFFGSGTQLSVL.

This clone was recorded once. V is TRBV7-8 and J is TRBJ2-7; 12 bases are a match to TRBD2. J gave up 0 bases and V 3 bases, and 15 bases lay outside the gene matches. The germline CDR1 and CDR2 sequences are SGHVS and FQNEAQ. The CDR3 extends over 20 amino acids. The CDR3 here is CASSFPRTSGTRSSSYEQYF. The DNA of the CDR3 is TGTGCCAGCAGCTTTCCTAGGACTAGCGGGACGCGTTCGAGCTCCTACGAGCAGTACTTC.

The J gene is TRBJ2-1, the V gene TRBV9, with D maybe TRBD1 (6 bases). Trimming took off 0 bases at V and 8 bases at J, with 15 bases between the two ends. Germline CDR1 SGDLS, CDR2 YYNGEE. The CDR3 spans 15 residues. The CDR3 reads CASSVAGGADHEQFF. The CDR3 DNA sequence: TGTGCCAGCAGCGTAGCTGGGGGCGCTGACCATGAGCAGTTCTTC.

This sequence joins TRBV5-4 and TRBJ2-2; TRBD1 agrees at 7 bases. The V and J ends lost 5 bases and 8 bases, in that order; junction bases with no gene match: 6. This CDR3 has 13 amino acids. CDR1 and CDR2 from the germline V gene are SGHNT and YYREEE (reference sequence). The CDR3 DNA reads as TGTGCCAGCAGTTACTACAGGGGAGGGGAGCTGTTTTTT. It translates to CASSYYRGGELFF.

The V call is TRBV5-1, the J call TRBJ2-3; TRBD2 agrees at 9 bases. V shed 0 bases, J shed 4 bases, and the junction held 9 bases outside the gene matches. This CDR3 has 17 residues. The germline gives CDR1 SGHRS, CDR2 YFSETQ. The DNA for the CDR3 is TGCGCCAGCAGCTTGGGTTTGCGGGGGGGCGTATCAGATACGCAGTATTTT. Translation: CASSLGLRGGVSDTQYF.

This clone appeared once. The V gene is TRBV18, the J gene TRBJ2-3; weak D call: TRBD2 (6 bases). The CDR3 length is 15 residues. V shed 1 base and J shed 3 bases, with 11 bases lying between them. Germline loops: CDR1 KGHSH, CDR2 LQKENI. The CDR3 spells CASSPRGGTTDTQYF. CDR3 DNA: TGTGCCAGCTCACCACGGGGCGGGACGACAGATACGCAGTATTTT.

The CDR3 coding sequence is TGCGCCAGCAGCTTGGTGGCGGGGGCGACCACCTCTGGAAACACCATATATTTT. Translation gives CASSLVAGATTSGNTIYF. The V and J genes are TRBV5-1 and TRBJ1-3; D perhaps matches TRBD1 (6 bases). The germline V and J ends were trimmed by 0 bases and 0 bases, with 16 bases remaining between them. There are 18 residues in the CDR3. Per germline, CDR1 SGHRS and CDR2 YFSETQ.

V and J are TRBV7-9 and TRBJ1-2; D not resolved. Germline V lookup: CDR1 SEHNR, CDR2 FQNEAQ (reference sequence). Trimming pared 0 bases from V and 6 bases from J, leaving 5 bases between. The CDR3 runs 12 residues. The CDR3 spells CASSLAIDGYTF. Here the CDR3 DNA reads TGTGCCAGCAGCTTAGCAATCGATGGCTACACCTTC.

V is TRBV18 and J is TRBJ1-3; D unresolved. CDR1 KGHSH and CDR2 LQKENI come from the germline V gene. Between the trimmed V and J ends, which lost 1 base and 0 bases, there was a span of 4 bases. The CDR3 covers 14 residues. The CDR3: CASSPQNSGNTIYF. The CDR3, as DNA: TGTGCCAGCTCACCACAGAACTCTGGAAACACCATATATTTT.

The chain employs TRBV5-6 and TRBJ1-3; no clear D gene. The germline V and J ends were trimmed by 1 base and 4 bases, with 12 bases remaining between them. This CDR3 comprises 15 residues. Germline CDR1 SGHDT, CDR2 YYEEEE. In DNA, the CDR3 is TGTGCCAGCAGCTTGCGGACGGCCCCAGGAAACACCATATATTTT. This gives the protein CASSLRTAPGNTIYF.

This clone appeared a few times. This chain uses TRBV9 with TRBJ2-1, with TRBD2 matching over 13 bases. The CDR3 extends over 15 amino acids. V lost 0 bases to trimming and J lost 8 bases; unmatched junction nucleotides: 2. CDR1 is SGDLS and CDR2 is YYNGEE in the germline V gene. CDR3 sequence reads: CASSVVGLAGYEQFF. CDR3 in DNA: TGTGCCAGCAGCGTAGTGGGACTAGCGGGATATGAGCAGTTCTTC. The full variable domain, with the rest looked up from reference TRBV9 and TRBJ2-1, is DSGVTQTPKHLITATGQRVTLRCSPRSGDLSVYWYQQSLDQGLQFLIQYYNGEERAKGNILERFSAQQFPDLHSELNLSSLELGDSALYFCASSVVGLAGYEQFFGPGTRLTVL.

This clone has just a few counts. The chain links TRBV28 to TRBJ2-3, with 15 bases lining up with TRBD2. CDR3 length equals 18 residues. Germline loops: CDR1 MDHEN, CDR2 SYDVKM. The ends lost 5 bases at V and 2 bases at J; junction bases unmatched: 8. The CDR3 DNA sequence: TGTGCCAGCAGTCCAGGACTAGCGGGAGGGAGGGACACAGATACGCAGTATTTT. Translation gives CASSPGLAGGRDTDTQYF.

This chain joins TRBV11-2 and TRBJ1-2; D uncertain. Germline CDR1 is SGHAT and CDR2 is FQNNGV. The CDR3 is 15 residues long. V lost 2 bases and J lost 0, with 10 bases in between. The CDR3 sequence is CASSLRESSNYGYTF. DNA of the CDR3: TGTGCCAGCAGCTTACGGGAGTCCTCTAACTATGGCTACACCTTC.

A few counts support this clone. The chain employs TRBV28 and TRBJ1-5; tentative D call: TRBD1 (6 bases). The germline V gene encodes CDR1 MDHEN and CDR2 SYDVKM. Trimming removed 8 bases at V and 6 bases at J, with 11 bases between. The CDR3 totals 12 residues. The CDR3 here is CASLTGIQPQHF. In DNA, the CDR3 is TGTGCCAGCCTTACAGGGATTCAGCCCCAGCATTTT.

The rearrangement joins TRBV6-5 to TRBJ2-1; 7 bases are shared with TRBD1. The CDR3 spans 13 residues. In germline, CDR1 is MNHEY, CDR2 SVGAGI. J lost 3 bases, V lost 5 bases, and 1 base had no gene match. CDR3 in amino acids: CASSRTGYNEQFF. The CDR3, as DNA: TGTGCCAGCAGTAGGACAGGCTACAATGAGCAGTTCTTC.